This section outlines one TCR beta chain sequence together with its context. All enrollees were roughly 18 to 90 years old and from roughly 26 US areas. Self-reported history from a screening survey and questionnaire set each donor's cohort. This sample was included in a study of blood T cell repertoires in COVID-19. About the research overall: The samples span acute and convalescent COVID-19 from the United States, Italy and Spain.

The CDR3 spans 16 residues. The germline gives CDR1 MGHRA, CDR2 YSYEKL. The V gene lost 0 bases and the J gene lost 7 bases, with 16 bases spanning the gap. Original handling: The authors estimated nucleated cell counts from reference gene primer amplification. Assay used: immunoSEQ multiplex PCR; TCRdb lists only in-frame clones, some missing. From that table come the V and J calls and clone size; the DNA was used to work out D and trimming. The sample holds 200,000 or so clones, 89% seen once. The chain uses TRBV4-1 and TRBJ1-5, with no clear D. The sample taken for sequencing was PBMCs or T cells enriched from blood (not recorded which). The sequence was collected from a woman in her 40s with acute COVID-19. Here the CDR3 reads CASSQDPNSIGQPQHF. CDR3 DNA: TGCGCCAGCAGCCAAGACCCCAACAGTATTGGGCAGCCCCAGCATTTT.